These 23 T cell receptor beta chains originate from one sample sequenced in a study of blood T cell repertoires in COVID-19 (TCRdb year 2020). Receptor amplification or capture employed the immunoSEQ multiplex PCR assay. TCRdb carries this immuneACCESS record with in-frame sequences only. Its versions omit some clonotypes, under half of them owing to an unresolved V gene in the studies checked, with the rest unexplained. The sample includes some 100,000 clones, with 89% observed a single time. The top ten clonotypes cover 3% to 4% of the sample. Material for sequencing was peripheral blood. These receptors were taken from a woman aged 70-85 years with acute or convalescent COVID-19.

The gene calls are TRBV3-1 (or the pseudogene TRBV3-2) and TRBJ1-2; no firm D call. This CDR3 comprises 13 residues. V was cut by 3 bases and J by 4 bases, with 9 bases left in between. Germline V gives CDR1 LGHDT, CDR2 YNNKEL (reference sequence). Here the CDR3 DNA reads TGTGCCAGCAGCCAGGGGAGGGCCTATGGCTACACCTTC. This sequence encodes CASSQGRAYGYTF.

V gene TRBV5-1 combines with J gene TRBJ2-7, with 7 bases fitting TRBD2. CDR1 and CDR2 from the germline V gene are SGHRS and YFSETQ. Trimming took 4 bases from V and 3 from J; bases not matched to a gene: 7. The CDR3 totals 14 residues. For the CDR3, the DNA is TGCGCCAGCAGCCCCGGTTCGGGGGGCTACGAGCAGTACTTC. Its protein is CASSPGSGGYEQYF.

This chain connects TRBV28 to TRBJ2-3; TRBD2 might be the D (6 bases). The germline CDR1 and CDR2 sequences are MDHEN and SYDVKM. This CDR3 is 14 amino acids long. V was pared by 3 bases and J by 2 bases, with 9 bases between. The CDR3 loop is CASSFAGTTDTQYF. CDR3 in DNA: TGTGCCAGCAGTTTTGCGGGAACCACAGATACGCAGTATTTT.

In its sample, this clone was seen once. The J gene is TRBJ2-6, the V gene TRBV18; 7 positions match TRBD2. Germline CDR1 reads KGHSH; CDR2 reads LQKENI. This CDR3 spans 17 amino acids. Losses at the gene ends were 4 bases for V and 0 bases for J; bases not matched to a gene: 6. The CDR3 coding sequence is TGTGCCAGCTCACTACTAGCGACTCACTCTGGGGCCAACGTCCTGACTTTC. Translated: CASSLLATHSGANVLTF.

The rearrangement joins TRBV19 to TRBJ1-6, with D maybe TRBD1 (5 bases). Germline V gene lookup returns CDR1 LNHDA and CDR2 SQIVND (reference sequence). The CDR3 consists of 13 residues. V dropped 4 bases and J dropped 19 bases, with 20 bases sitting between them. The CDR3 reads CASSNRQSASVHF. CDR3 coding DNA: TGTGCCAGTAGTAACCGACAGAGTGCCTCGGTACACTTT.

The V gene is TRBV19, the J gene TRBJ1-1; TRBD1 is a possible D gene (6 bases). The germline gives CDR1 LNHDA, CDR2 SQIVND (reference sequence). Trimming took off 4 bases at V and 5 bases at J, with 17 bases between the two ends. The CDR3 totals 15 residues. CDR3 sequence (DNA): TGTGCCAGTAGTAACCGGGACAAGGGGGGGACTGAAGCTTTCTTT. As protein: CASSNRDKGGTEAFF.

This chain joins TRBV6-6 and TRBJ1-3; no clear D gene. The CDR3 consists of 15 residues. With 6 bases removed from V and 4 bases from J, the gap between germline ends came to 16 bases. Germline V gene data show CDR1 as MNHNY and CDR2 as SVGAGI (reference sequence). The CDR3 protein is CASSPPGGPGNTIYF. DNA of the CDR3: TGTGCCAGCAGCCCGCCGGGAGGACCGGGAAACACCATATATTTT.

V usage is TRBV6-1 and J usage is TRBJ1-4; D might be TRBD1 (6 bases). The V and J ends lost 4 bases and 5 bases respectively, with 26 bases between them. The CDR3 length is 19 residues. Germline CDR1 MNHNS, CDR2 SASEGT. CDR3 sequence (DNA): TGTGCCAGCAGTGCATCCCCCCCATCATATGGGGGCTTGAATGAAAAACTGTTTTTT. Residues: CASSASPPSYGGLNEKLFF.

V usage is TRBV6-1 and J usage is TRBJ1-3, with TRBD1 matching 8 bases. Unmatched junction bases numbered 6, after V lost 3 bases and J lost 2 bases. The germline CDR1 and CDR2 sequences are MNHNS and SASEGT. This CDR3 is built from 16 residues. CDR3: CASSDQGASTGNTIYF. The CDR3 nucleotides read TGTGCCAGCAGTGATCAGGGGGCGTCTACTGGAAACACCATATATTTT.

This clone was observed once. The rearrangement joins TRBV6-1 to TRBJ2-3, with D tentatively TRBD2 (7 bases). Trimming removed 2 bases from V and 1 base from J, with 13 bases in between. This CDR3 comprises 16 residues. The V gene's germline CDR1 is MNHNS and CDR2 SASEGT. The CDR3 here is CASSERAGAGTDTQYF. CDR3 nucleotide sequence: TGTGCCAGCAGTGAAAGGGCGGGGGCGGGCACAGATACGCAGTATTTT.

CDR3 in amino acids: CASSKWAGRRETQYF. DNA for the CDR3: TGTGCCAGTAGTAAGTGGGCTGGTAGACGCGAGACCCAGTACTTC. V is TRBV19 and J is TRBJ2-5, with D hard to call. V was clipped by 4 bases and J by 5 bases, with 17 bases between them. The CDR3 extends over 15 amino acids. Germline CDR1 and CDR2: LNHDA and SQIVND (reference sequence).

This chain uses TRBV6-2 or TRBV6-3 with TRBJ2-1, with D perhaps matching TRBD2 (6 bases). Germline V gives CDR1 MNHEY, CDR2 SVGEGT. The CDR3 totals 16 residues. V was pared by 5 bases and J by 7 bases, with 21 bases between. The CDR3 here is CASSSLGGMKLNEQFF. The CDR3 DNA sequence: TGTGCCAGCAGTAGCCTGGGCGGGATGAAGCTGAATGAGCAGTTCTTC.

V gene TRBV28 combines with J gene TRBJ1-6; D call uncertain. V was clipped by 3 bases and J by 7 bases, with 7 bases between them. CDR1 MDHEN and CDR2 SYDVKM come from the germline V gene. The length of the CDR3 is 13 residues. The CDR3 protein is CASSFTVNSPLHF. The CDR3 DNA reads TGTGCCAGCAGTTTTACGGTAAATTCACCCCTCCACTTT.

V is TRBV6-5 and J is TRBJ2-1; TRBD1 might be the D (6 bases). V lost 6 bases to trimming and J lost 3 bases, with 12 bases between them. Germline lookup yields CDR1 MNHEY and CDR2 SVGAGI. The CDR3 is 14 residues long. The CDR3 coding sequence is TGTGCCAGCAGCCCGGGACAAAACTACAATGAGCAGTTCTTC. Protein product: CASSPGQNYNEQFF.

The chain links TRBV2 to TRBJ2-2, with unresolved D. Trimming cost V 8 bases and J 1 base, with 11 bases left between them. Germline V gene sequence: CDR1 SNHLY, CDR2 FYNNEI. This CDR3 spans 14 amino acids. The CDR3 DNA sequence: TGTGCCAGCGCAGGTTCCAGGAACACCGGGGAGCTGTTTTTT. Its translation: CASAGSRNTGELFF. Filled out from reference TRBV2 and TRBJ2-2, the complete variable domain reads EPEVTQTPSHQVTQMGQEVILRCVPISNHLYFYWYRQILGQKVEFLVSFYNNEISEKSEIFDDQFSVERPDGSNFTLKIRSTKLEDSAMYFCASAGSRNTGELFFGEGSRLTVL.

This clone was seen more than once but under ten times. Here the CDR3 DNA reads TGTGCCAGCAGACGCAGGGGGATGAACACCGGGGAGCTGTTTTTT. Its translation: CASRRRGMNTGELFF. This chain uses TRBV6-5 with TRBJ2-2; TRBD1 agrees at 7 bases. The germline CDR1 and CDR2 sequences are MNHEY and SVGAGI. This CDR3 spans 15 amino acids. V was clipped by 6 bases and J by 1 base; unmatched bases: 5.

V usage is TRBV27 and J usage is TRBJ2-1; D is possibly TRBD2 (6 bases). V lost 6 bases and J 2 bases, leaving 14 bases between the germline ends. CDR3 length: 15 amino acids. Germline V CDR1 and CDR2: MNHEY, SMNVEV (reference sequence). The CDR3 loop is CASSSRGTTYNEQFF. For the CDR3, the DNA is TGTGCCAGCAGCTCCCGGGGGACCACCTACAATGAGCAGTTCTTC.

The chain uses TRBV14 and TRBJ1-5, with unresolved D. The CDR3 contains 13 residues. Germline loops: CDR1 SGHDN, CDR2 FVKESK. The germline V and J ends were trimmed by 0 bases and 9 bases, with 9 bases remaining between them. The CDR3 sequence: CASSQETGMPQHF. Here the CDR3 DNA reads TGTGCCAGCAGCCAAGAAACCGGGATGCCCCAGCATTTT. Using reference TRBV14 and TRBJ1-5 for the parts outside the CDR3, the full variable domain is EAGVTQFPSHSVIEKGQTVTLRCDPISGHDNLYWYRRVMGKEIKFLLHFVKESKQDESGMPNNRFLAERTGGTYSTLKVQPAELEDSGVYFCASSQETGMPQHFGDGTRLSIL.

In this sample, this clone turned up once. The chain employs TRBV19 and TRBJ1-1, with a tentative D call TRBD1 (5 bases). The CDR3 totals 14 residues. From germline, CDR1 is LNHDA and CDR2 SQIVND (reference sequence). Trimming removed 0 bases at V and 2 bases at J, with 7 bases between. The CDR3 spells CASSIDQGNTEAFF. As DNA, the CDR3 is TGTGCCAGTAGTATAGATCAGGGTAACACTGAAGCTTTCTTT.

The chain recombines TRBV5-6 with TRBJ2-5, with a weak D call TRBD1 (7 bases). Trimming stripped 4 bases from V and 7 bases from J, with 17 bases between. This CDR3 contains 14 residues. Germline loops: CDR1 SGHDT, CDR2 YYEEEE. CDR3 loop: CASSANRGLRTQYF. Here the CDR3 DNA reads TGTGCCAGCAGCGCGAACAGGGGACTGCGGACCCAGTACTTC.

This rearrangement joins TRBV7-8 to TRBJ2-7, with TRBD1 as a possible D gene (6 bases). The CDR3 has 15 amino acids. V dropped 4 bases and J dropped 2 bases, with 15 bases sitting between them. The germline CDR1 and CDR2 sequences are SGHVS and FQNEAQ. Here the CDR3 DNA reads TGTGCCAGCAGCTATAACAGGGAAGGTCCCTACGAGCAGTACTTC. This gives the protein CASSYNREGPYEQYF.

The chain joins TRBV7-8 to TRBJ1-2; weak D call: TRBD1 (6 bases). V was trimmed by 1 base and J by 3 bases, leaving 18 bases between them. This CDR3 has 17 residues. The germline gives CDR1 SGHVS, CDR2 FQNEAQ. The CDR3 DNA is TGTGCCAGCAGCTTAGGGTATTACGACAGGTTCGACTATGGCTACACCTTC. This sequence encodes CASSLGYYDRFDYGYTF.

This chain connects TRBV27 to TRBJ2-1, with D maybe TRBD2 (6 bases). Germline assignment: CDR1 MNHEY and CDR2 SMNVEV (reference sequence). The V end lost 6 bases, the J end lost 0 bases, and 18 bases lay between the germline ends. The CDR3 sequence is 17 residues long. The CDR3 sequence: CASSPYLGRSSYNEQFF. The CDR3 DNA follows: TGTGCCAGCAGCCCCTACCTGGGGAGGTCCTCCTACAATGAGCAGTTCTTC.